These T cell receptor beta chains were read from a single sample in a study of pediatric ulcerative colitis. Sequenced by immunoSEQ multiplex PCR; TCRdb stores in-frame clones only, minus some. Counted here are about 22,000 clones, about two thirds occurring once; the ten biggest clones make up around 16%. The material sequenced was gut tissue. These receptors all come from a boy aged 5-17 years with severe ulcerative colitis. CDR3s include the opening cysteine and the closing phenylalanine or tryptophan. A D gene is named only where the DNA matches it firmly. The size of a clone is reported for some rows only, either as once, few or many, or as a class for expanded clones.

NA,TRBD1,TRBJ1-2,TRBV29-1,TGCAGCGTTGCTGAGACAGGGGGCATCAGGGGCTACACCTTC,CSVAETGGIRGYTF
medium-sized,NA,TRBJ1-2,TRBV7-9,TGTGCCAGCAGCCAGAACCGACAGCCTAACTATGGCTACACCTTC,CASSQNRQPNYGYTF
NA,NA,TRBJ1-5,TRBV2,TGTGCCAGCAGTGGTAACACAGTGAATCAGCCCCAGCATTTT,CASSGNTVNQPQHF
NA,TRBD1,TRBJ1-2,TRBV13,TGTGCCAGCAGCTTAGGCCTAATCGGACAGGTCGACTATGGCTACACCTTC,CASSLGLIGQVDYGYTF
NA,NA,TRBJ1-1,TRBV29-1,TGCAGCGTTGAGGTAAGGGGGAGGAACACTGAAGCTTTCTTT,CSVEVRGRNTEAFF
once,NA,TRBJ1-6,TRBV7-2,TGTGCCAGCACGGGAGCGGGGAACTCACCCCTCCACTTT,CASTGAGNSPLHF
NA,NA,TRBJ1-1,TRBV6-5,TGTGCCAGCAGTACACGCGCCGTGGTTGGAGCTTTCTTT,CASSTRAVVGAFF
NA,NA,TRBJ1-1,TRBV1,TGCACCAGCAGCCAAGCTATCCAGGGGGCGTTGGACACTGAAGCTTTCTTT,CTSSQAIQGALDTEAFF
once,TRBD1,TRBJ2-7,TRBV11-1,TGTGCCAGCAGCCGAAACAGGGGTGTCGAGCAGTACTTC,CASSRNRGVEQYF
NA,TRBD1,TRBJ2-5,TRBV6-1,TGTGCCAGCCGACAGGGGTCACAAGAGACCCAGTACTTC,CASRQGSQETQYF
NA,NA,TRBJ2-1,TRBV5-6,TGTGCCAGCGGGACGATATACAATGAGCAGTTCTTC,CASGTIYNEQFF
NA,NA,TRBJ1-2,TRBV27,TGTGCCAGCAGTTTAGCTGGGCGCGGCTACACCTTC,CASSLAGRGYTF
NA,NA,TRBJ2-3,TRBV4-3,TGCGCCAGCAGCCAAACGGCCACGACAGATACGCAGTATTTT,CASSQTATTDTQYF
NA,NA,TRBJ2-2,TRBV2,TGTGCCAGCGCTCCCGGGATCCCGAACACCGGGGAGCTGTTTTTT,CASAPGIPNTGELFF
NA,NA,TRBJ1-5,TRBV11-2,TGTGCCGTCCCCGGGACAAGGGACTATAAAGCTGGGAAGCGGGATTTT,CAVPGTRDYKAGKRDF